The entry below describes one T cell receptor beta chain. The V end lost 3 bases, the J end lost 3 bases, and 12 bases lay between the germline ends. There are 15 residues in the CDR3. Germline assignment: CDR1 SGHTA and CDR2 FQGNSA. This record belongs to a study of cytomegalovirus exposure and HLA in healthy donors. PCR was performed using 60 Vbeta and 13 Jbeta primers. This table comes from immunoSEQ multiplex PCR, and its TCRdb copy is limited to in-frame clones, with some not included. In the table there are 60,000 or so clones, more than 80% of which are singletons. This TCR came from a man between 25 and 39 years old in good health and CMV-seropositive. Sample: PBMCs. The chain carries TRBV7-2 and TRBJ1-5, with a possible D match to TRBD1 (6 bases). CDR3 region: CASSFSRGSNQPQHF. The CDR3 DNA follows: TGTGCCAGCAGCTTCTCCAGGGGTTCCAATCAGCCCCAGCATTTT.